This is a list of T cell receptor beta chains from one sample in a study of shared clonotypes between healthy human individuals. Sequencing was performed with immunoSEQ multiplex PCR; in TCRdb, only in-frame clones are kept and a portion is missing. The profile shows millions of clones, just over 90% of them singletons. Sequencing was carried out using naive CD8+ T cells from PBMCs. The receptors were gathered from a young man in good health. Some clones in this sample may be carry-over from other donors' samples. Both conserved end residues are part of each CDR3. A D gene is named only where the DNA matches it firmly. Clone size is stated in some rows and not others, as once, few, many or a class when expanded.

d_gene: .
abundance: .
j_gene: TRBJ1-1
v_gene: TRBV19
CDR3aa: CASSNHRASNTEAFF
CDR3nt: TGTGCCAGTAGTAACCACAGGGCCTCGAACACTGAAGCTTTCTTT

d_gene: .
abundance: .
j_gene: TRBJ1-2
v_gene: TRBV4-1
CDR3aa: CASTQGGARGPIYGYTF
CDR3nt: TGCGCCAGCACCCAAGGAGGGGCAAGGGGCCCCATCTATGGCTACACCTTC

d_gene: .
abundance: .
j_gene: TRBJ2-7
v_gene: TRBV9
CDR3aa: CASSVAYEQYF
CDR3nt: TGTGCCAGCAGCGTAGCGTACGAGCAGTACTTC

d_gene: .
abundance: .
j_gene: TRBJ1-1
v_gene: TRBV7-9
CDR3aa: CASSQRQQGGGTEAFF
CDR3nt: TGTGCCAGCAGCCAAAGACAACAGGGAGGGGGCACTGAAGCTTTCTTT

d_gene: .
abundance: .
j_gene: TRBJ2-7
v_gene: TRBV28
CDR3aa: CASKAVGSSYYEQYF
CDR3nt: TGTGCCAGCAAAGCGGTCGGTTCCTCCTACTACGAGCAGTACTTC

d_gene: .
abundance: .
j_gene: TRBJ2-3
v_gene: TRBV4-1
CDR3aa: CASSQDRGSGYTDTQYF
CDR3nt: TGCGCCAGCAGCCAAGATCGGGGTAGCGGCTACACAGATACGCAGTATTTT

d_gene: TRBD2
abundance: .
j_gene: TRBJ2-1
v_gene: TRBV27
CDR3aa: CASSSLAGAYNEQFF
CDR3nt: TGTGCCAGCAGTTCCCTAGCGGGAGCTTACAATGAGCAGTTCTTC

d_gene: .
abundance: .
j_gene: TRBJ2-3
v_gene: TRBV11-1
CDR3aa: CASSLAWDSYTDTQYF
CDR3nt: TGTGCCAGCAGCTTAGCATGGGACTCCTACACAGATACGCAGTATTTT

d_gene: .
abundance: .
j_gene: TRBJ2-7
v_gene: TRBV7-9
CDR3aa: CASSFGGPLSEQYF
CDR3nt: TGTGCCAGCAGCTTCGGAGGGCCCCTCTCCGAGCAGTACTTC

d_gene: .
abundance: .
j_gene: TRBJ1-2
v_gene: TRBV27
CDR3aa: CASRIVQGRDGYTF
CDR3nt: TGTGCCAGCAGAATTGTACAGGGTCGGGATGGCTACACCTTC

d_gene: TRBD1
abundance: .
j_gene: TRBJ2-3
v_gene: TRBV7-9
CDR3aa: CASSLPKQGVGDTQYF
CDR3nt: TGTGCCAGCAGCTTACCCAAACAGGGGGTAGGAGATACGCAGTATTTT

d_gene: TRBD1
abundance: once
j_gene: TRBJ1-4
v_gene: TRBV28
CDR3aa: CASSFRDRSRMEEKLFF
CDR3nt: TGTGCCAGCAGTTTCCGGGACAGGTCGAGAATGGAGGAAAAACTGTTTTTT

d_gene: TRBD2
abundance: .
j_gene: TRBJ2-3
v_gene: TRBV29-1
CDR3aa: CSVDGTSGTDTQYF
CDR3nt: TGCAGCGTTGACGGGACTAGCGGCACAGATACGCAGTATTTT

d_gene: .
abundance: .
j_gene: TRBJ1-1
v_gene: TRBV5-1
CDR3aa: CASSLETGGTEAFF
CDR3nt: TGCGCCAGCAGCTTGGAAACCGGTGGCACTGAAGCTTTCTTT

d_gene: .
abundance: .
j_gene: TRBJ2-4
v_gene: TRBV5-7
CDR3aa: CASSLEWRVEQNIQYF
CDR3nt: TGTGCCAGCAGCTTGGAGTGGAGGGTTGAGCAAAACATTCAGTACTTC

d_gene: .
abundance: .
j_gene: TRBJ2-7
v_gene: TRBV6-1
CDR3aa: CASSEWGGVKTYEQYF
CDR3nt: TGTGCCAGCAGTGAATGGGGGGGCGTTAAAACCTACGAGCAGTACTTC

d_gene: TRBD2
abundance: .
j_gene: TRBJ2-7
v_gene: TRBV27
CDR3aa: CASSLIGTSGASSYEQYF
CDR3nt: TGTGCCAGCAGTTTAATCGGGACTAGCGGAGCCAGCTCCTACGAGCAGTACTTC

d_gene: .
abundance: .
j_gene: TRBJ2-2
v_gene: TRBV29-1
CDR3aa: CSVEGSPGELFF
CDR3nt: TGCAGCGTTGAAGGTAGCCCCGGGGAGCTGTTTTTT